This T cell receptor beta chain was documented in a study of blood T cell repertoires in COVID-19. Turning to the study itself: Spain, Italy and the United States supplied samples that represented acute and convalescent COVID-19. The cDNA or gDNA used as material had been derived from T cells, B-cell-depleted T cells, or PBMCs.

Participant reports of clinical history set cohort assignment. Cohort 3 recovery required two negative PCRs, clearance, or symptom resolution. Some clones are missing from TCRdb's copy, which holds only in-frame ones; the method was immunoSEQ multiplex PCR. The sample records a few hundred thousand clones, about 92% being singletons. The length of the CDR3 is 14 residues. Germline CDR1 reads MDHEN; CDR2 reads SYDVKM. J was trimmed by 4 bases and V by 5 bases; bases with no gene match: 5. This rearrangement joins TRBV28 to TRBJ1-2, with TRBD1 matching over 9 bases. Sequencing input: PBMCs or T cells enriched from blood (not recorded which). This clonotype was sampled from a woman in her twenties or thirties who had recovered from COVID-19. CDR3 residues: CASSAGDRAYGYTF. CDR3 bases: TGTGCCAGCAGTGCCGGGGACAGGGCCTATGGCTACACCTTC.